These T cell receptor beta chains were read from a single sample in a study of blood T cell repertoires in COVID-19. Sequenced by immunoSEQ multiplex PCR; TCRdb stores in-frame clones only, minus some. The repertoire holds just over 150,000 clones, with 80% to 90% as singletons. Input material: peripheral blood. Source of these receptors: a woman in her 70s with acute or convalescent COVID-19. Both conserved end residues are part of each CDR3. The D gene is left open where the match is weak. Expanded clones are given a class, and other clones once, few, many or no size at all.

TRBJ2-1,NA,TRBD2,16,TRBV11-2,CASSLALAGGPNEQFF,TGTGCCAGCAGCTTAGCACTAGCGGGGGGGCCGAATGAGCAGTTCTTC
TRBJ1-3,NA,NA,17,TRBV10-3,CAISDPSDKTSGNTIYF,TGTGCCATCAGTGATCCTTCCGACAAGACCTCTGGAAACACCATATATTTT
TRBJ2-1,NA,TRBD1,14,TRBV2,CASRARDRGNEQFF,TGTGCCAGCAGGGCCCGGGACAGGGGTAATGAGCAGTTCTTC
TRBJ2-2,NA,TRBD1,14,TRBV18,CASPQGDNTGELFF,TGTGCCAGCCCTCAGGGGGATAACACCGGGGAGCTGTTTTTT
TRBJ2-2,NA,NA,17,TRBV19,CASSIAGGAVNTGELFF,TGTGCCAGTAGTATAGCGGGGGGCGCGGTGAACACCGGGGAGCTGTTTTTT
TRBJ1-2,once,NA,14,TRBV9,CASSVVQGPASYTF,TGTGCCAGCAGCGTAGTGCAGGGGCCCGCCTCCTACACCTTC
TRBJ1-1,NA,NA,13,TRBV18,CASSTTGSAEAFF,TGTGCCAGCTCAACCACGGGGTCCGCTGAAGCTTTCTTT
TRBJ2-1,NA,NA,12,TRBV7-2,CASSLTGNEQFF,TGTGCCAGCAGCTTAACGGGCAATGAGCAGTTCTTC
TRBJ2-2,NA,NA,15,TRBV9,CASSRGDSNTGELFF,TGTGCCAGCAGTAGGGGGGACAGTAACACCGGGGAGCTGTTTTTT
TRBJ2-7,NA,TRBD2,14,TRBV6-2/TRBV6-3,CASSSTSGGVEQYF,TGTGCCAGCAGTTCCACTAGCGGGGGGGTCGAGCAGTACTTC
TRBJ1-2,NA,NA,11,TRBV18,CASSPNDGYTF,TGTGCCAGCTCACCTAATGATGGCTACACCTTC
TRBJ2-3,NA,NA,12,TRBV7-2,CASSPFSDTQYF,TGTGCCAGCAGCCCCTTTTCAGATACGCAGTATTTT
TRBJ2-7,NA,NA,11,TRBV27,CAIGQSYEQYF,TGTGCCATCGGACAGTCCTACGAGCAGTACTTC
TRBJ1-3,NA,NA,15,TRBV5-8,CASSFRGGSGNTIYF,TGTGCCAGCAGCTTCAGGGGTGGGTCTGGAAACACCATATATTTT
TRBJ2-7,NA,NA,12,TRBV6-2/TRBV6-3,CASSFGKPQQYF,TGTGCCAGCAGTTTTGGCAAACCTCAGCAGTACTTC
TRBJ1-4,NA,TRBD1,16,TRBV7-9,CASSYRGPLTNEKLFF,TGTGCCAGCAGCTACAGGGGGCCTTTAACTAATGAAAAACTGTTTTTT
TRBJ2-1,NA,NA,15,TRBV5-1,CASSRGGGPYNEQFF,TGCGCCAGCAGCCGCGGAGGGGGCCCCTACAATGAGCAGTTCTTC
TRBJ1-1,NA,NA,11,TRBV30,CAGGLSTEAFF,TGTGCCGGGGGGTTGAGCACTGAAGCTTTCTTT
TRBJ1-1,NA,NA,14,TRBV18,CASSPPPGGTEAFF,TGTGCCAGCTCACCCCCACCGGGGGGCACTGAAGCTTTCTTT
TRBJ1-1,NA,TRBD1,15,TRBV3-1/TRBV3-2,CASSPRDRPNTEAFF,TGTGCCAGCAGCCCGAGGGACAGGCCGAACACTGAAGCTTTCTTT
TRBJ2-7,NA,TRBD1,15,TRBV4-2,CASSQSGQGPYEQYF,TGTGCCAGCAGCCAGTCAGGACAGGGGCCCTACGAGCAGTACTTC
TRBJ2-1,NA,NA,16,TRBV14,CASSQAGQKVYNEQFF,TGTGCCAGCAGCCAAGCGGGACAAAAGGTATACAATGAGCAGTTCTTC
TRBJ2-3,NA,TRBD2,15,TRBV28,CASPPNPGGSDTQYF,TGTGCCAGCCCCCCGAACCCGGGGGGGTCAGATACGCAGTATTTT
TRBJ2-6,NA,NA,15,TRBV6-2/TRBV6-3,CASSYSGTGANVLTF,TGTGCCAGCAGTTACTCGGGCACTGGGGCCAACGTCCTGACTTTC
TRBJ2-5,few,TRBD2,15,TRBV6-5,CASSPLAGPQETQYF,TGTGCCAGCAGTCCTCTAGCGGGGCCCCAAGAGACCCAGTACTTC
TRBJ1-5,NA,NA,15,TRBV27,CASGAGSNSNQPQHF,TGTGCCAGCGGAGCAGGGTCCAATAGCAATCAGCCCCAGCATTTT
TRBJ1-4,NA,TRBD1,13,TRBV28,CASRQGFGEKLFF,TGTGCCAGCAGACAGGGGTTTGGTGAAAAACTGTTTTTT
TRBJ2-2,NA,TRBD2,15,TRBV18,CASSPGTKNTGELFF,TGTGCCAGCTCACCCGGGACTAAGAACACCGGGGAGCTGTTTTTT
TRBJ2-3,NA,TRBD2,18,TRBV14,CASSQEGGLAGGGDTQYF,TGTGCCAGCAGCCAAGAAGGCGGACTAGCGGGGGGTGGAGATACGCAGTATTTT
TRBJ1-1,NA,NA,15,TRBV2,CASSEARGRGTEAFF,TGTGCCAGCAGTGAAGCGCGGGGTCGAGGCACTGAAGCTTTCTTT
TRBJ1-2,NA,TRBD1,15,TRBV10-3,CAISETGTAGYGYTF,TGTGCCATCAGTGAGACCGGGACAGCCGGCTATGGCTACACCTTC
TRBJ1-1,NA,TRBD1,14,TRBV13,CASSSDRGNTEAFF,TGTGCCAGCAGCTCGGACAGGGGTAACACTGAAGCTTTCTTT
TRBJ2-5,NA,TRBD1,13,TRBV19,CASGRDRRETQYF,TGTGCCAGTGGTCGGGACAGAAGAGAGACCCAGTACTTC
TRBJ1-2,NA,TRBD1,15,TRBV5-5,CASSLATGADYGYTF,TGTGCCAGCAGCTTGGCGACAGGGGCGGACTATGGCTACACCTTC
TRBJ1-2,few,NA,14,TRBV11-2,CASSLDAGWRGYTF,TGTGCCAGCAGCTTAGACGCGGGGTGGCGTGGCTACACCTTC
TRBJ1-2,NA,TRBD1,18,TRBV7-6,CASSLRGTGGYLNYGYTF,TGTGCCAGCAGCTTACGGGGCACAGGGGGCTATCTTAACTATGGCTACACCTTC
TRBJ2-5,NA,NA,16,TRBV3-1/TRBV3-2,CASSQGRRTEQETQYF,TGTGCCAGCAGCCAAGGTCGAAGGACAGAACAAGAGACCCAGTACTTC
TRBJ1-2,NA,TRBD1,15,TRBV5-4,CASSPTGTGGDGYTF,TGTGCCAGCAGCCCTACCGGGACAGGGGGTGATGGCTACACCTTC
TRBJ2-2,NA,NA,12,TRBV2,CASSYGTGELFF,TGTGCCAGCAGTTACGGCACCGGGGAGCTGTTTTTT
TRBJ2-2,NA,TRBD2,16,TRBV4-1,CASSQAGGRGTGELFF,TGCGCCAGCAGCCAAGCGGGGGGGCGTGGCACCGGGGAGCTGTTTTTT
TRBJ2-7,NA,TRBD1,17,TRBV6-6,CASSPTSGTGPSYEQYF,TGTGCCAGCAGTCCAACTTCCGGGACAGGGCCTTCCTACGAGCAGTACTTC